This T cell receptor beta chain was observed in a study of PD-1 blockade in classical Hodgkin lymphoma. Overall study findings and caveats: Baseline TCR diversity was reportedly lower in newly diagnosed patients than in healthy donors. It was reported as lower still in relapsed/refractory patients. The repertoire differences lack a defined cause, possibly disease activity or prior therapy.

This clone has just one count. Its matching antigen is unknown. Time point given: newly diagnosed, previously untreated cHL patient sample. Thawed PBMCs underwent magnetic negative selection to yield purified CD4+ T cells. Comparison came from newly diagnosed, untreated classical Hodgkin lymphoma PBMCs. Trimming stripped 4 bases from V and 6 bases from J, with 17 bases between. There are 15 residues in the CDR3. The germline gives CDR1 LNHNV, CDR2 YYDKDF (reference sequence). The method was immunoSEQ multiplex PCR; TCRdb's version includes in-frame clones alone and lacks a portion of them. Among just under 20,000 clones listed, approximately 80% were seen once.

The V and J genes are TRBV15 and TRBJ2-3; a possible D gene is TRBD2 (6 bases). This receptor was identified in a human donor with classical Hodgkin lymphoma. Sequencing used CD4+ T cells from blood. CDR3 nucleotides: TGTGCCACCAGCATCGAACTGGTTCGGGAGGATACGCAGTATTTT. It encodes CATSIELVREDTQYF.